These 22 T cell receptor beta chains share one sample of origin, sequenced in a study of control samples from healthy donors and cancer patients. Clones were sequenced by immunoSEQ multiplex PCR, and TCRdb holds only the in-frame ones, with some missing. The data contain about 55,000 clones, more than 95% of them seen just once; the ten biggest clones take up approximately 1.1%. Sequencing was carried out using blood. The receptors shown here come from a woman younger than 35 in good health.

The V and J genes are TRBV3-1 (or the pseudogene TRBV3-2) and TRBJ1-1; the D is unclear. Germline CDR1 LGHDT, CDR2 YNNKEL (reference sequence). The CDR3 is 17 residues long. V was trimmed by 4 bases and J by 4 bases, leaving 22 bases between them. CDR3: CASSLALGEGSGTEAFF. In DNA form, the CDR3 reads TGTGCCAGCAGCCTAGCCTTGGGTGAGGGCAGCGGCACTGAAGCTTTCTTT.

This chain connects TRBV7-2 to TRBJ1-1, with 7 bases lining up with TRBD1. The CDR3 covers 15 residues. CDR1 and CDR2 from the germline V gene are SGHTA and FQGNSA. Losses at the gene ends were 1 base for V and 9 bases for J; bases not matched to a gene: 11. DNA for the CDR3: TGTGCCAGCAGCTTAGGTTCCGCGCAGGGGGGGCAAGCTTTCTTT. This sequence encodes CASSLGSAQGGQAFF. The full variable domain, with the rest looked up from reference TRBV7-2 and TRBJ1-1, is GAGVSQSPSNKVTEKGKDVELRCDPISGHTALYWYRQSLGQGLEFLIYFQGNSAPDKSGLPSDRFSAERTGGSVSTLTIQRTQQEDSAVYLCASSLGSAQGGQAFFGQGTRLTVV.

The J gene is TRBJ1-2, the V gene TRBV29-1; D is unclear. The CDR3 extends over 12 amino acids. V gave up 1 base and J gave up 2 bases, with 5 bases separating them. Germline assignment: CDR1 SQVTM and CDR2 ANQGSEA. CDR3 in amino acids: CSVEGNNYGYTF. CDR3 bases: TGCAGCGTTGAAGGAAACAACTATGGCTACACCTTC.

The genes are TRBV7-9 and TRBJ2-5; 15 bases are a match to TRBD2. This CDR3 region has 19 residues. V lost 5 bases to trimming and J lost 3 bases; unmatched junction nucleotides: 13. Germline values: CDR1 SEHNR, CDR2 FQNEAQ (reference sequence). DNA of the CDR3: TGTGCCAGCAGCCCTGGGACTAGCGGGGGGAATAGAAAAGAAGAGACCCAGTACTTC. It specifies CASSPGTSGGNRKEETQYF.

The CDR3 protein is CASSFRTSGETQYF. CDR3 nucleotides: TGTGCCAGCAGCTTCCGGACTAGCGGCGAGACCCAGTACTTC. This rearrangement joins TRBV5-4 to TRBJ2-5; 10 bases are a match to TRBD2. The CDR3 contains 14 residues. Per the germline V gene, CDR1 is SGHNT and CDR2 is YYREEE (reference sequence). Trimming removed 2 bases from V and 5 bases from J; junction bases left unmatched: 3.

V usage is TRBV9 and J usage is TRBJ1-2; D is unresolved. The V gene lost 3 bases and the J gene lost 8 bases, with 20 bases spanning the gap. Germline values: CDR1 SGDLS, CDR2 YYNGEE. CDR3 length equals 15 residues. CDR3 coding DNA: TGTGCCAGCAGCGACAAGGACTTGACTGGAGGAGGCTACACCTTC. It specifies CASSDKDLTGGGYTF.

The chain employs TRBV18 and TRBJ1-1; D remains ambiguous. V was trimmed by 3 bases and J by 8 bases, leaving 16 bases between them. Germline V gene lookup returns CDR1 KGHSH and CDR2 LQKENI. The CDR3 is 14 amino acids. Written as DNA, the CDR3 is TGTGCCAGCTCACCCGCGAATAAGGGTGGAGAAGCTTTCTTT. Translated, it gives CASSPANKGGEAFF.

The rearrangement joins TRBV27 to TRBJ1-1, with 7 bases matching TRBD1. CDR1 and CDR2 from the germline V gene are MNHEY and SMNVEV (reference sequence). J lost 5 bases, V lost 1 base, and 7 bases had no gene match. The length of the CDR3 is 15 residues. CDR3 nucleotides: TGTGCCAGCAGTTTATTGCGGACAGGAGGAACTGAAGCTTTCTTT. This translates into CASSLLRTGGTEAFF.

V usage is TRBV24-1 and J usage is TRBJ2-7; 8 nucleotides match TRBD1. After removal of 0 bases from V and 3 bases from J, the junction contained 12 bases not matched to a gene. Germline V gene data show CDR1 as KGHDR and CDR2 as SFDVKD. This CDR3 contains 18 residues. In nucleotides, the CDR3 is TGTGCCACCAGTGATTTGCATCCCTCGGAGGACAGGGACTACGAGCAGTACTTC. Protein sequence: CATSDLHPSEDRDYEQYF.

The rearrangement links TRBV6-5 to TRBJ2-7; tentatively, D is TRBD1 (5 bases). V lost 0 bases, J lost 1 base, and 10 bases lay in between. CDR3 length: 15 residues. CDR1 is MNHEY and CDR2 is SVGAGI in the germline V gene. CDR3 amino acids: CASSYSGPGSYEQYF. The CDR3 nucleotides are TGTGCCAGCAGTTACTCCGGGCCAGGGTCCTACGAGCAGTACTTC.

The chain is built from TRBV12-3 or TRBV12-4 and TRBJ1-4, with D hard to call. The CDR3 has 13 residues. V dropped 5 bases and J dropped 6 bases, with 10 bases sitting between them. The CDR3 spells CASSGREDEKLFF. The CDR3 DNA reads TGTGCCAGCAGTGGGAGGGAGGATGAAAAACTGTTTTTT.

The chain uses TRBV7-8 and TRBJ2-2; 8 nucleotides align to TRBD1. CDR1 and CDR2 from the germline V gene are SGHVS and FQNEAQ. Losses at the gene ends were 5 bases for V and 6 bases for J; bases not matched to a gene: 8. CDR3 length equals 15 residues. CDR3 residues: CASSLDRGRAGELFF. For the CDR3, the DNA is TGTGCCAGCAGCCTCGACAGGGGAAGGGCCGGGGAGCTGTTTTTT. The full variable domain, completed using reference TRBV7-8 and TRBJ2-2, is GAGVSQSPRYKVAKRGQDVALRCDPISGHVSLFWYQQALGQGPEFLTYFQNEAQLDKSGLPSDRFFAERPEGSVSTLKIQRTQQEDSAVYLCASSLDRGRAGELFFGEGSRLTVL.

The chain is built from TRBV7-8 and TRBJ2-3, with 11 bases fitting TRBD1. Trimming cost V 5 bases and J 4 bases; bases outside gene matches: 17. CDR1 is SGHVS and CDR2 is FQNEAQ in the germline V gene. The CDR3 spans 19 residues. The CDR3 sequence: CASSLYPPGQGALPDTQYF. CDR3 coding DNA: TGTGCCAGCAGCCTATACCCGCCCGGACAGGGGGCTCTTCCAGATACGCAGTATTTT.

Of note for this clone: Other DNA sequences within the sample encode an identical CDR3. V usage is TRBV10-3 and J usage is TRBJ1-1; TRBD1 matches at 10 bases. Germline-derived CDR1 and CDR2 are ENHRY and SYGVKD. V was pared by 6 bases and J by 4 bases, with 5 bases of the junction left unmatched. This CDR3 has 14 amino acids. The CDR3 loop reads CAISDRGQGTEAFF. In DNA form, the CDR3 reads TGTGCCATCAGCGACAGGGGGCAGGGCACTGAAGCTTTCTTT.

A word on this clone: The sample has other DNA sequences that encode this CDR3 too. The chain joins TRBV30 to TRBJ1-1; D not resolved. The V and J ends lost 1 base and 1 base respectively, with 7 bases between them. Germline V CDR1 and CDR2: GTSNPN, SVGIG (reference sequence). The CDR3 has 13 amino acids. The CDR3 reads CAWSAGRNTEAFF. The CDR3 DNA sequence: TGTGCCTGGAGTGCGGGCCGGAACACTGAAGCTTTCTTT.

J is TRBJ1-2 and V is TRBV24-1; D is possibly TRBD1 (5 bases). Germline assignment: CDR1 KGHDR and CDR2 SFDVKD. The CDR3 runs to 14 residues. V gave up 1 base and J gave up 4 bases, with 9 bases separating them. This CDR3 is CATSDFRESYGYTF. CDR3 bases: TGTGCCACCAGTGATTTCAGGGAAAGCTATGGCTACACCTTC.

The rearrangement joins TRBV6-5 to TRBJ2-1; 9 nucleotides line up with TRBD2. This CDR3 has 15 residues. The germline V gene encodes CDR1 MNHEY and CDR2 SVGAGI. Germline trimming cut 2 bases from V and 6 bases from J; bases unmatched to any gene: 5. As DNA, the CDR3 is TGTGCCAGCAGTTACGGCGGGGGGGCGGCCAATGAGCAGTTCTTC. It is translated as CASSYGGGAANEQFF.

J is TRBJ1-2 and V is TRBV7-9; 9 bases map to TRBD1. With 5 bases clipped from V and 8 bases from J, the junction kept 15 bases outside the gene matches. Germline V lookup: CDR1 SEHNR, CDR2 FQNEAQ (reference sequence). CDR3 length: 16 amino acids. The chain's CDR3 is CASSPVPGQGPLGYTF. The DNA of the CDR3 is TGTGCCAGCAGCCCAGTACCGGGACAGGGCCCTTTAGGCTACACCTTC.

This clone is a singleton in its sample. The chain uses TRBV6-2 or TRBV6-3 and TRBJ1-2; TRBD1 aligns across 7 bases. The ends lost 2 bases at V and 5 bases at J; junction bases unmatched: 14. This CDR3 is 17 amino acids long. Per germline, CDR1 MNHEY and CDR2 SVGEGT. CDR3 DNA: TGTGCCAGCAGTTACGTCCCGAGTCGACAGGGCATGTATGGCTACACCTTC. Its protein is CASSYVPSRQGMYGYTF.

In DNA form, the CDR3 reads TGTGCCAGCAGCCAAGAAGGCATTAATAACACCATATATTTT. This encodes CASSQEGINNTIYF. The V gene is TRBV3-1 (or the pseudogene TRBV3-2), the J gene TRBJ1-3, with unresolved D. Deletions cut 0 bases from V and 7 bases from J, with 10 bases between. The CDR3 spans 14 residues. The germline gives CDR1 LGHDT, CDR2 YNNKEL (reference sequence).

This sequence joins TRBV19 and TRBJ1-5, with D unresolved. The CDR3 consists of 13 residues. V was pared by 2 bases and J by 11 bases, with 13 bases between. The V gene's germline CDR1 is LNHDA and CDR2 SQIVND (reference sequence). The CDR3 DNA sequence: TGTGCCAGTAGTATATCGCGCAATACGGCCCAGCATTTT. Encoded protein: CASSISRNTAQHF. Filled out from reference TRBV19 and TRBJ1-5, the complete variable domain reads DGGITQSPKYLFRKEGQNVTLSCEQNLNHDAMYWYRQDPGQGLRLIYYSQIVNDFQKGDIAEGYSVSREKKESFPLTVTSAQKNPTAFYLCASSISRNTAQHFGDGTRLSIL.

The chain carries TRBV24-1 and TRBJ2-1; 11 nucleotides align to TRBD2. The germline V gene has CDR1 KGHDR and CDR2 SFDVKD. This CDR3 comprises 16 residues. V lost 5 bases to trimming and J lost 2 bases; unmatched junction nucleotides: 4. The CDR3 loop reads CATSAPLAGAYNEQFF. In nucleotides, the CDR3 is TGTGCCACCAGTGCCCCACTAGCGGGGGCCTACAATGAGCAGTTCTTC.